Below, 9 T cell receptor beta chains from the same sample are listed, as sequenced in a study of technical replicates of blood from several donors. The method was immunoSEQ multiplex PCR; TCRdb's version includes in-frame clones alone and lacks a portion of them. The sample holds about 14,000 clones, about 76% seen once. Sequencing was carried out using PBMCs. These receptors all stem from a human donor in good health.

The chain employs TRBV10-3 and TRBJ1-2, with unresolved D. CDR3 length equals 14 residues. CDR1 is ENHRY, CDR2 SYGVKD, per germline. Deletions cut 7 bases from V and 8 bases from J, with 20 bases between. The CDR3 loop is CAIKEPAVYWGYTF. CDR3 DNA: TGTGCCATCAAAGAACCGGCGGTGTACTGGGGCTACACCTTC.

J is TRBJ1-4 and V is TRBV5-1; 7 bases map to TRBD1. CDR3 length: 14 residues. Germline loops: CDR1 SGHRS, CDR2 YFSETQ. V shed 6 bases and J 3 bases; nucleotides not matched to a gene: 5. The CDR3 DNA follows: TGCGCCAGCAACTCCGGGACAGCTAATGAAAAACTGTTTTTT. It is translated as CASNSGTANEKLFF.

For the CDR3, the DNA is TGTGCCATCAGTGGAGCGGGAGGTCCAGATACGCAGTATTTT. This translates into CAISGAGGPDTQYF. The chain combines TRBV10-3 with TRBJ2-3, with 9 nucleotides matching TRBD2. Looked up from germline, CDR1 is ENHRY and CDR2 is SYGVKD. V dropped 4 bases and J dropped 4; count of bases not matched to a gene: 3. The CDR3 covers 14 residues.

The chain has TRBV6-1 and TRBJ2-5; TRBD1 matches 10 bases. The trim removed 5 bases at V and 4 bases at J, leaving 7 bases unmatched. The CDR3 has 15 amino acids. Per germline, CDR1 MNHNS and CDR2 SASEGT. The CDR3 coding sequence is TGTGCCAGCAGTATCGACAGGGGGCTGGGAGAGACCCAGTACTTC. Translation: CASSIDRGLGETQYF.

V gene TRBV4-1 combines with J gene TRBJ2-1; 7 bases agree with TRBD2. The CDR3 covers 15 residues. The germline CDR1 and CDR2 sequences are MGHRA and YSYEKL. Trimming at V came to 4 bases and at J to 4 bases, leaving 7 bases not matched to a gene. The CDR3 DNA reads as TGCGCCAGCAGCCCCGCCGGGACTAAATACAATGAGCAGTTCTTC. This translates into CASSPAGTKYNEQFF.

The chain combines TRBV7-2 with TRBJ2-1; 8 bases agree with TRBD2. The V and J ends lost 5 bases and 6 bases, in that order; junction bases with no gene match: 12. Germline V gene lookup returns CDR1 SGHTA and CDR2 FQGNSA. The CDR3 sequence is 16 residues long. The chain's CDR3 is CASSLFRLAHRNEQFF. DNA for the CDR3: TGTGCCAGCAGCCTGTTTAGACTAGCGCATCGCAATGAGCAGTTCTTC.

The rearrangement uses TRBV6-1 and TRBJ2-1, with D unresolved. Between the trimmed V and J ends, which lost 0 bases and 5 bases, there was a span of 11 bases. The CDR3 loop spans 15 amino acids. Germline V gene sequence: CDR1 MNHNS, CDR2 SASEGT. The CDR3 loop is CASSEAGETHNEQFF. CDR3 coding DNA: TGTGCCAGCAGTGAAGCAGGAGAAACTCACAATGAGCAGTTCTTC.

The chain uses TRBV5-6 and TRBJ2-2; 12 bases are shared with TRBD2. Germline V CDR1 and CDR2: SGHDT, YYEEEE. V gave up 4 bases and J gave up 6 bases; unmatched junction bases: 10. The CDR3 is made up of 17 amino acids. This CDR3 reads CASSPGLAGPGSGELFF. In DNA form, the CDR3 reads TGTGCCAGCAGCCCCGGACTAGCGGGACCTGGGTCCGGGGAGCTGTTTTTT.

This sequence joins TRBV7-9 and TRBJ1-4, with D tentatively TRBD1 (6 bases). The germline V and J ends were trimmed by 3 bases and 8 bases, with 19 bases remaining between them. Germline V gene data show CDR1 as SEHNR and CDR2 as FQNEAQ (reference sequence). There are 16 residues in the CDR3. CDR3 in amino acids: CASSLGDRKLGEKLFF. Here the CDR3 DNA reads TGTGCCAGCAGCTTGGGTGACAGGAAATTGGGCGAAAAACTGTTTTTT.